This T cell receptor beta chain was identified in a study of circulating tumor DNA in untreated peripheral T-cell lymphoma. This clone appeared a single time. Assay: immunoSEQ multiplex PCR; the TCRdb copy retains only in-frame clones and omits some. Found here are some 530 clones, 80% to 90% of them singletons; the top ten hold approximately 8.4%. This TCR came from a human donor with peripheral T-cell lymphoma. The sample taken for sequencing was cell-free DNA from blood serum.

The CDR3 is CASSEPQGWIDEQYF. CDR3 DNA: TGTGCCAGCAGTGAACCCCAGGGGTGGATTGACGAGCAGTACTTC. V is TRBV6-1 and J is TRBJ2-7; D possibly corresponds to TRBD1 (6 bases). Germline V lookup: CDR1 MNHNS, CDR2 SASEGT. V was clipped by 2 bases and J by 5 bases, with 16 bases between them. The CDR3 runs 15 residues.